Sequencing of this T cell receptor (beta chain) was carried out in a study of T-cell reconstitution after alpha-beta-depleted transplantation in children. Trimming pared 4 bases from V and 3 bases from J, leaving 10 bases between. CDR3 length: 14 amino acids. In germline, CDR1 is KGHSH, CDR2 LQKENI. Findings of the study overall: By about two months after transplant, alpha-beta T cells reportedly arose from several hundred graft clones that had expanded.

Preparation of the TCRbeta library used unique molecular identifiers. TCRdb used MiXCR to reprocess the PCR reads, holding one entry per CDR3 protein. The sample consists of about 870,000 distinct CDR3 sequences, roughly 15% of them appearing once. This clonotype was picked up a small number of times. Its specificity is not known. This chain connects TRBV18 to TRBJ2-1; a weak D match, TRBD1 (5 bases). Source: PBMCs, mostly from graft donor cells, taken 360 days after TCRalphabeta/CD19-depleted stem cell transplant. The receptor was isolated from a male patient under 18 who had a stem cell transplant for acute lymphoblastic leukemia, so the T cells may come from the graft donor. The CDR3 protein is CASSLQGFYNEQFF. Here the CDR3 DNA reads TGTGCCAGCTCACTTCAGGGTTTCTACAATGAGCAGTTCTTC.